Listed below are T cell receptor beta chains from one sample, sequenced in a study of CD8+CD57+ T cells in acquired aplastic anemia. TCRdb reprocessed the reads with MiXCR, giving one entry per CDR3 protein. The table shows about 180,000 distinct CDR3 sequences, with about 47% occurring only once. Sequenced input: sorted CD4+, CD8+, or CD8+CD57+ T cells (not recorded which) from PBMCs. Source of these receptors: a human donor in good health. The CDR3 runs from the conserved cysteine through the conserved F or W. Fields, in order: V gene, D gene, CDR3 protein. The D gene is left open where the match is weak.

TRBV14,-,CASSRGGPVSYNEQFF
TRBV18,TRBD1,CASSPYRGSEKLFF
TRBV7-9,-,CASSWDPYEQYF
TRBV5-1,TRBD1,CASSQGDRWSGYTF
TRBV20-1,-,CSARPSTRTHEQFF
TRBV29-1,-,CSVLTVYEQYF
TRBV6-6,-,CASLTGNTEAFF
TRBV20-1,TRBD1,CSAETGTGGSYEQYF
TRBV24-1,-,CATSDLRYGNTQYF
TRBV7-9,-,CASSPGTGELFF
TRBV20-1,TRBD1,CSALTGTGNYGYTF
TRBV18,TRBD1,CASFQQGAWGYTF
TRBV27,-,CASSLILGDTQYF
TRBV13,-,CASSWTGTPGNTIYF
TRBV15,TRBD2,CATSRLAGFRDTQYF
TRBV4-2,-,CASSQADSWDTQYF
TRBV7-6,TRBD1,CASSLATGVYEQYF
TRBV19,TRBD1,CASSLGQGINQPQHF
TRBV2,-,CASNPTSYEQYF
TRBV24-1,-,CATAEGATNEKLFF
TRBV7-9,-,CASSVSSTDTQYF
TRBV10-3,-,CAVSVDGAMDTEAFF
TRBV20-1,-,CSARADQNQPQHF
TRBV20-1,-,CSAPGTNTGELFF
TRBV10-3,-,CATTPSRASTNEKLFF
TRBV28,-,CASSPLTRNQPQHF
TRBV25-1,-,CASSSAGGTYEQYF
TRBV10-3,-,CAISESPQLPYEQYF
TRBV7-2,-,CASSPGPGAAFF
TRBV15,TRBD1,CATSRDEGAAFF
TRBV2,TRBD2,CARTSGSTDTQYF
TRBV7-9,-,CASRLGISGELFF
TRBV7-9,-,CASSLTPEQPQHF
TRBV24-1,-,CATSVFGDSKETQYF
TRBV20-1,TRBD2,CSAGEVSGRWDEQYF
TRBV11-2,-,CASSSLLRGGRYTDTQYF
TRBV20-1,TRBD1,CSASRTGLNSPLHF
TRBV6-5,-,CASSYHGTNTEAFF
TRBV4-1,TRBD2,CASSQGLAGSYEQYF
TRBV25-1,-,CASSVGGIDTGELFF
TRBV7-9,TRBD2,CASSRTSVGELFF
TRBV7-3,-,CASSLGPGNTIYF
TRBV28,-,CASSFVTYNSPLHF